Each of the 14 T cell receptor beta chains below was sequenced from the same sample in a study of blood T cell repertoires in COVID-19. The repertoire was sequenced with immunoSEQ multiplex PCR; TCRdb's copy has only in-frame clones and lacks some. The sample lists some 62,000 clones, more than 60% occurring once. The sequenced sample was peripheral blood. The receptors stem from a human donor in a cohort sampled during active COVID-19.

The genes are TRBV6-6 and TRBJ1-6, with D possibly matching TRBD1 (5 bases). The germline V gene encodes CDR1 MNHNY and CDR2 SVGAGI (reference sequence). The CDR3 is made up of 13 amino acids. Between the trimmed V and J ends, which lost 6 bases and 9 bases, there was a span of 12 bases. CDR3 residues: CASSKEQASPLHF. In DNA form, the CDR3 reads TGTGCCAGCAGCAAAGAACAGGCTTCACCCCTCCACTTT.

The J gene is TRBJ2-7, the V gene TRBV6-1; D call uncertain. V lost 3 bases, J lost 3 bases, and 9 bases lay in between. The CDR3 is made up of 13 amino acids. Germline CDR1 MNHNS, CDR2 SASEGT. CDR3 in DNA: TGTGCCAGCAGTGAGATGAGTTTCTACGAGCAGTACTTC. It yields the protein CASSEMSFYEQYF.

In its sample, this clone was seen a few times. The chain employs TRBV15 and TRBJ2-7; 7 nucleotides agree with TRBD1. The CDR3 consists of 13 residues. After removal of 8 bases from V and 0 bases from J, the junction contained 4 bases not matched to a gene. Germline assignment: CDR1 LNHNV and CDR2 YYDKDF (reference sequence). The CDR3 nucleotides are TGTGCCACCGGGGACAGTTTCTCCTACGAGCAGTACTTC. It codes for CATGDSFSYEQYF.

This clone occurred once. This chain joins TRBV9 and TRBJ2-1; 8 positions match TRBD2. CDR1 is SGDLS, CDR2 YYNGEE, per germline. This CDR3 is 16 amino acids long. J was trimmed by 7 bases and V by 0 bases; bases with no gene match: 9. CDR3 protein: CASSVDPAGVVNEQFF. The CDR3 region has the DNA TGTGCCAGCAGCGTAGATCCAGCGGGGGTAGTAAATGAGCAGTTCTTC.

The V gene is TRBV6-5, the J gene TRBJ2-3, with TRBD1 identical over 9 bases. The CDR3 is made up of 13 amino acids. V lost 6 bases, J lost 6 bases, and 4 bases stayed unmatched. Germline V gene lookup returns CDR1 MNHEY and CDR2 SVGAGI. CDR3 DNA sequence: TGTGCCAGCAGGGACAGGGGCCTGGATACGCAGTATTTT. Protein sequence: CASRDRGLDTQYF.

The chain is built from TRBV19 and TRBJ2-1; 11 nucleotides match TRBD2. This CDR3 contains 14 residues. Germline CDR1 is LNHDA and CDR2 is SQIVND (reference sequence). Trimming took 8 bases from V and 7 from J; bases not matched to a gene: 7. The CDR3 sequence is CASGVAGGRNEQFF. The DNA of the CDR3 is TGTGCCAGTGGGGTAGCGGGGGGGCGGAATGAGCAGTTCTTC.

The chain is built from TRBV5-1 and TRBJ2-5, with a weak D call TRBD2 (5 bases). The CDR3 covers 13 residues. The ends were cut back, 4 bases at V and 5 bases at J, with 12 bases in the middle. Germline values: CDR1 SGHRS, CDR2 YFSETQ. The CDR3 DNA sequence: TGCGCCAGCAGCAGGACTGGGCCGGAGACCCAGTACTTC. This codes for CASSRTGPETQYF.

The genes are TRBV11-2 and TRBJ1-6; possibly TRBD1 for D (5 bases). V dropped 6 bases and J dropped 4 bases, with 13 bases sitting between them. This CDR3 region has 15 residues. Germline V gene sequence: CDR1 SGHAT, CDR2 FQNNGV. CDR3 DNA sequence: TGTGCCAGCAGGGGGGTAGGGAGGTATAATTCACCCCTCCACTTT. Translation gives CASRGVGRYNSPLHF. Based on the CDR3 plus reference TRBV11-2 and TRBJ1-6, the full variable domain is EAGVAQSPRYKIIEKRQSVAFWCNPISGHATLYWYQQILGQGPKLLIQFQNNGVVDDSQLPKDRFSAERLKGVDSTLKIQPAKLEDSAVYLCASRGVGRYNSPLHFGNGTRLTVT.

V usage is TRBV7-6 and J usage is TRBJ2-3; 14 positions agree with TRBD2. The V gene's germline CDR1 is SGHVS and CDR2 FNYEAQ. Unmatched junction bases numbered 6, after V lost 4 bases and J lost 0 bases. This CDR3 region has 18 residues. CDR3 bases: TGTGCCAGCAGCTCGGAGGGACTAGCGGGGGCTAGCACAGATACGCAGTATTTT. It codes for CASSSEGLAGASTDTQYF.

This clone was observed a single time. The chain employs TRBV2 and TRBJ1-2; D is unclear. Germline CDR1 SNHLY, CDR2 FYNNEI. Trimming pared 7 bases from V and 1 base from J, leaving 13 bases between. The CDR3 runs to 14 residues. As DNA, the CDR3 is TGTGCCAGCACCCGCCTCCAGATTAACTATGGCTACACCTTC. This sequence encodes CASTRLQINYGYTF.

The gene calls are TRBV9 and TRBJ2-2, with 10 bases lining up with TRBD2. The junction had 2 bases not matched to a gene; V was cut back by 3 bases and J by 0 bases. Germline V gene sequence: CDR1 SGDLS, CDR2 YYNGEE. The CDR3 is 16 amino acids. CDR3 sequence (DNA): TGTGCCAGCAGCGGTAGCGGGGGGTCGAACACCGGGGAGCTGTTTTTT. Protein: CASSGSGGSNTGELFF.

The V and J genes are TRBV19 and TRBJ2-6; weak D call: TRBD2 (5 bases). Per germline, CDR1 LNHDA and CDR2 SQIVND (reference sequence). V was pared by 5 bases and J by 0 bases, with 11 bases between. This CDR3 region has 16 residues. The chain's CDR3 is CASSSGNPSGANVLTF. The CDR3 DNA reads TGTGCCAGTAGTTCGGGGAACCCCTCTGGGGCCAACGTCCTGACTTTC.

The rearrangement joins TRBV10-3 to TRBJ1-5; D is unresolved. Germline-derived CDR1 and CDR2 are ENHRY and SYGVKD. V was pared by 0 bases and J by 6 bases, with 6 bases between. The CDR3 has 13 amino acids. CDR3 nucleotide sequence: TGTGCCATCAGTGAGTCGACTGGTCAGCCCCAGCATTTT. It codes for CAISESTGQPQHF.

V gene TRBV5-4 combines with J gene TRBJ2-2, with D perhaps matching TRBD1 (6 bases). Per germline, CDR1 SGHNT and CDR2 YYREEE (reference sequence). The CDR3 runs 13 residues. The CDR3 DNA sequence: TGTGCGGGGGCGGTGACGAACACCGGGGAGCTGTTTTTT. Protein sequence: CAGAVTNTGELFF.